These T cell receptor beta chains were read from a single sample in a study of control samples from healthy donors and cancer patients. The table came from immunoSEQ multiplex PCR; TCRdb's copy has only in-frame clones and leaves some out. This table holds approximately 140,000 clones, roughly 89% found once. Source material: blood. These receptor sequences come from a man between 18 and 35 years old in good health. Each CDR3 is given with its conserved first and last residue. Fields, in order: clone size, V gene, D gene, J gene, CDR3 protein, CDR3 DNA. The D gene is left open where the match is weak. Not all rows give a size; the values are once, few, many and, for expanded clones, a class.

clone size: once; V gene: TRBV5-1; D gene: NA; J gene: TRBJ2-7; CDR3 protein: CASSPLLDFYEQYF; CDR3 DNA: TGCGCCAGCAGCCCCCTACTAGATTTCTACGAGCAGTACTTC
clone size: NA; V gene: TRBV7-9; D gene: NA; J gene: TRBJ2-1; CDR3 protein: CASSFPLDGPDEQFF; CDR3 DNA: TGTGCCAGCAGCTTCCCCCTGGACGGGCCCGATGAGCAGTTCTTC
clone size: NA; V gene: TRBV10-3; D gene: TRBD2; J gene: TRBJ2-3; CDR3 protein: CAISESGTAGGDTQYF; CDR3 DNA: TGTGCCATCAGTGAGTCGGGAACGGCGGGGGGGGATACGCAGTATTTT
clone size: few; V gene: TRBV7-9; D gene: TRBD1; J gene: TRBJ1-6; CDR3 protein: CASSSRTGTNSPLHF; CDR3 DNA: TGTGCCAGCAGCTCCCGGACAGGGACTAATTCACCCCTCCACTTT
clone size: NA; V gene: TRBV7-9; D gene: NA; J gene: TRBJ2-2; CDR3 protein: CASSLDRSGELFF; CDR3 DNA: TGTGCCAGCAGCTTAGATCGTTCCGGGGAGCTGTTTTTT
clone size: NA; V gene: TRBV6-2/TRBV6-3; D gene: TRBD1; J gene: TRBJ2-7; CDR3 protein: CASSNPDRLPYEQYF; CDR3 DNA: TGTGCCAGCAGTAACCCGGACAGGCTACCCTACGAGCAGTACTTC
clone size: NA; V gene: TRBV4-3; D gene: NA; J gene: TRBJ1-6; CDR3 protein: CASSQVRALNSPLHF; CDR3 DNA: TGCGCCAGCAGCCAAGTCAGGGCGCTCAATTCACCCCTCCACTTT
clone size: NA; V gene: TRBV6-5; D gene: NA; J gene: TRBJ1-1; CDR3 protein: CASRPGTLMNTEAFF; CDR3 DNA: TGTGCCAGCAGACCAGGGACCTTAATGAACACTGAAGCTTTCTTT
clone size: few; V gene: TRBV6-2/TRBV6-3; D gene: NA; J gene: TRBJ1-5; CDR3 protein: CASSPLTGRQPQHF; CDR3 DNA: TGTGCCAGCAGCCCCCTGACAGGCCGCCAGCCCCAGCATTTT
clone size: NA; V gene: TRBV5-5; D gene: NA; J gene: TRBJ2-7; CDR3 protein: CASSSIGGYEQYF; CDR3 DNA: TGTGCCAGCAGCTCCATAGGAGGGTACGAGCAGTACTTC
clone size: NA; V gene: TRBV2; D gene: NA; J gene: TRBJ2-1; CDR3 protein: CASKGEHNEQFF; CDR3 DNA: TGTGCCAGCAAGGGGGAGCACAATGAGCAGTTCTTC
clone size: NA; V gene: TRBV7-3; D gene: TRBD2; J gene: TRBJ2-3; CDR3 protein: CASSPWGRDTDTQYF; CDR3 DNA: TGTGCCAGCAGCCCCTGGGGGAGGGACACAGATACGCAGTATTTT
clone size: NA; V gene: TRBV9; D gene: TRBD1; J gene: TRBJ1-2; CDR3 protein: CASSVDMRGQDYGYTF; CDR3 DNA: TGTGCCAGCAGCGTAGATATGAGGGGGCAAGACTATGGCTACACCTTC
clone size: once; V gene: TRBV12-3/TRBV12-4; D gene: NA; J gene: TRBJ2-5; CDR3 protein: CASSSESYGTQYF; CDR3 DNA: TGTGCCAGCAGTTCCGAGTCCTACGGGACCCAGTACTTC
clone size: NA; V gene: TRBV3-1/TRBV3-2; D gene: NA; J gene: TRBJ2-3; CDR3 protein: CASSPARDTSDTQYF; CDR3 DNA: TGTGCCAGCAGCCCAGCCCGGGACACAAGTGATACGCAGTATTTT
clone size: NA; V gene: TRBV18; D gene: NA; J gene: TRBJ2-3; CDR3 protein: CASSPRRGADTQYF; CDR3 DNA: TGTGCCAGCTCACCGAGGCGAGGTGCAGATACGCAGTATTTT
clone size: NA; V gene: TRBV11-2; D gene: NA; J gene: TRBJ2-7; CDR3 protein: CASSLVGSVATYYF; CDR3 DNA: TGTGCCAGCAGCTTAGTTGGGAGTGTGGCTACTTACTACTTC
clone size: NA; V gene: TRBV2; D gene: NA; J gene: TRBJ2-5; CDR3 protein: CASSVPWQETQYF; CDR3 DNA: TGTGCCAGCAGTGTCCCATGGCAAGAGACCCAGTACTTC
clone size: once; V gene: TRBV27; D gene: NA; J gene: TRBJ1-2; CDR3 protein: CASSPMGGGSNGYTF; CDR3 DNA: TGTGCCAGCAGCCCCATGGGGGGCGGTTCAAATGGCTACACCTTC
clone size: NA; V gene: TRBV30; D gene: TRBD1; J gene: TRBJ2-5; CDR3 protein: CAWSGDSQETQYF; CDR3 DNA: TGTGCCTGGAGTGGGGACAGTCAAGAGACCCAGTACTTC
clone size: NA; V gene: TRBV20-1; D gene: NA; J gene: TRBJ2-7; CDR3 protein: CSAGPAEYF; CDR3 DNA: TGCAGTGCTGGGCCGGCTGAGTACTTC
clone size: NA; V gene: TRBV10-1; D gene: NA; J gene: TRBJ2-3; CDR3 protein: CASSGQRTDTQYF; CDR3 DNA: TGCGCCAGCTCGGGACAACGCACAGATACGCAGTATTTT
clone size: NA; V gene: TRBV5-4; D gene: TRBD2; J gene: TRBJ2-1; CDR3 protein: CASSFTSGSYNEQFF; CDR3 DNA: TGTGCCAGCAGCTTCACTAGCGGCTCCTACAATGAGCAGTTCTTC